Below, one T cell receptor (beta chain) is given with its context. Its antigen remains undetermined. Within one base of it there is no much larger clone, and no base qualities were kept. This sample is part of a study of blood T cell repertoires in COVID-19 (TCRdb year 2020). Background on the whole study: Collaborator samples came from the United States, Italy and Spain and covered acute and convalescent phases of COVID-19. The prospective study material was composed of cDNA or gDNA derived from T cells, B-cell-depleted T cells, or PBMCs. Deeply sampled blood TCRbeta repertoires from subjects exposed to, actively infected with, or recovered from COVID-19 were included in the dataset. The repertoires were released in a freely available public database intended as a resource for research on the immune response to SARS-CoV-2. The samples were drawn from two sources: the first 160 participants of the ongoing ImmuneRACE study, and 1,000 to 1,500 subjects contributed by 6 global collaborators. Sample metadata almost always included a de-identified subject ID, COVID-19 status, age in years and sex. HLA class I and class II types, where available, came from metadata supplied by the sample provider rather than from assay-based typing.

Each collaborating institution followed its own protocols to collect whole blood in K2EDTA tubes. For TCRbeta analysis, collaborators shipped samples in one of three forms: frozen whole blood, isolated PBMCs, or DNA extracted from either of those sample types. The immunoSEQ Assay, a bias-controlled multiplex PCR, was used to amplify TCRbeta CDR3 regions from genomic DNA. The authors' analysis ran thus. The number of nucleated cells in each sample was estimated by amplification of reference gene primers within the assay. To quantify the absolute abundance of each unique TCRbeta CDR3 rearrangement, sequence reads were collapsed and filtered. For each sample, productive Simpson clonality was calculated by taking the square root of Simpson's diversity index across productive rearrangements. In TCRdb, the immuneACCESS table is reduced to in-frame sequences with V and J assigned. These tables do not hold every clone; where another copy was compared, an unresolved V gene accounts for under half, and the others remain unexplained. V and J calls and clone size are given by that table; D and trimming were obtained from the DNA. The sample table lists about 280,000 clones, 85% of them with a count of one. Of the sample, roughly 14% falls within the top ten clones.

Relative to germline, V is 7 bases shorter and J is 3 bases shorter, with 8 bases between their ends. From a lookup of the germline V gene (reference sequence), CDR1 and CDR2 are PRHDT and FYEKMQ. The CDR3 numbers 12 residues from cysteine through phenylalanine. Just CDR3 DNA is preserved here, 36 bases in frame from base 1. Findings and caveats that apply to the study as a whole: The amount of clinical and demographic metadata varied by source and participant and was provided uncurated.

This TCR was sampled from a human donor in a cohort sampled during active COVID-19. Sample: peripheral blood. The chain is encoded by TRBV13 joined to TRBJ2-3; TRBD1 is possibly the D segment (6 matching bases). The CDR3 protein is CASTQGTDTQYF. The DNA sequence is TGTGCCAGCACCCAGGGGACAGATACGCAGTATTTT.